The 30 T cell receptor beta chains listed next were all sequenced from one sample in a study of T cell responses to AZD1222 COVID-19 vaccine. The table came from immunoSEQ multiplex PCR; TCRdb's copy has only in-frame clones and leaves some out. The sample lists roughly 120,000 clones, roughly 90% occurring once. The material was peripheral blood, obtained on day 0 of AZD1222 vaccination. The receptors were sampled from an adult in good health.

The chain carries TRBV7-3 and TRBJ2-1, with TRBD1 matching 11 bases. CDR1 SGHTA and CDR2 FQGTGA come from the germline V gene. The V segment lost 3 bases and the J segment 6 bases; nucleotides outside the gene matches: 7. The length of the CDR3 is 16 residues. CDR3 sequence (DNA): TGTGCCAGCAGCTTGACCGGGACAGGGGGAACCAATGAGCAGTTCTTC. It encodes CASSLTGTGGTNEQFF.

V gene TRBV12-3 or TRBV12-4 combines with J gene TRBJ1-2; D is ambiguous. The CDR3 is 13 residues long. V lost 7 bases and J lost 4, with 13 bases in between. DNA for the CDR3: TGTGCCAGCACCCTCCGAGGGTCCTATGGCTACACCTTC. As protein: CASTLRGSYGYTF.

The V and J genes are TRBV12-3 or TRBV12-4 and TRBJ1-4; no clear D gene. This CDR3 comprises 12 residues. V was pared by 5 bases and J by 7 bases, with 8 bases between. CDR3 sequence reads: CASSSGSEKLFF. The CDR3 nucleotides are TGTGCCAGCAGTAGTGGGAGTGAAAAACTGTTTTTT.

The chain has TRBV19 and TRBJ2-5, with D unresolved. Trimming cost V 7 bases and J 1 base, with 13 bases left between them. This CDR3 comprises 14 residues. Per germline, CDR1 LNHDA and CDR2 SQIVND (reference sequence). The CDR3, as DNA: TGTGCCAGTACTGGATCCTTGGGCCAAGAGACCCAGTACTTC. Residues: CASTGSLGQETQYF. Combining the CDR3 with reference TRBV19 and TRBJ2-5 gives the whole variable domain DGGITQSPKYLFRKEGQNVTLSCEQNLNHDAMYWYRQDPGQGLRLIYYSQIVNDFQKGDIAEGYSVSREKKESFPLTVTSAQKNPTAFYLCASTGSLGQETQYFGPGTRLLVL.

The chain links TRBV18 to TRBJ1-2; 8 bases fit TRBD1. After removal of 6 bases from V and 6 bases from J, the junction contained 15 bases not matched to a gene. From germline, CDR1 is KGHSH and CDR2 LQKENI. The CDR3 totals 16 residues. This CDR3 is CASSPKDRHRGNGYTF. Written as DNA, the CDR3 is TGTGCCAGCTCTCCTAAGGACAGGCACAGGGGGAATGGCTACACCTTC.

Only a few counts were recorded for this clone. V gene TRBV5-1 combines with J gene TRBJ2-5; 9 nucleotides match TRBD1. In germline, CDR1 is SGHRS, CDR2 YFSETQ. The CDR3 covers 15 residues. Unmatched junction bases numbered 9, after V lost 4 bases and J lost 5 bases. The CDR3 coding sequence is TGCGCCAGCAGCCTAGGGACAGGGTGGGCCGAGACCCAGTACTTC. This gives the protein CASSLGTGWAETQYF.

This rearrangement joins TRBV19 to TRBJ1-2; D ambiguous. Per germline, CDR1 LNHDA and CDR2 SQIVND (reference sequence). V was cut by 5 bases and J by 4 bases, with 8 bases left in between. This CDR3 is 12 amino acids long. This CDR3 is CASSLSGYGYTF. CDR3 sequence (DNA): TGTGCCAGTAGTTTATCAGGCTATGGCTACACCTTC.

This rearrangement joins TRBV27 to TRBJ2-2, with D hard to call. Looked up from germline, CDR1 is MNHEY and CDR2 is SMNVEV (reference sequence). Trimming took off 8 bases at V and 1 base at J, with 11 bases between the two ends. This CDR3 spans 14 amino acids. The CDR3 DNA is TGTGCCAGCCTAAAATCCGGGAACACCGGGGAGCTGTTTTTT. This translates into CASLKSGNTGELFF.

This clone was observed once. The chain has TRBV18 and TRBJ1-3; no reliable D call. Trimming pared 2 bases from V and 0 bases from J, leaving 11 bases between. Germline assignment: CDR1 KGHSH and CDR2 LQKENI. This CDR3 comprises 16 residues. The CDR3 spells CASSPSRSSSGNTIYF. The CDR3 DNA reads TGTGCCAGCTCACCAAGCCGCTCGAGCTCTGGAAACACCATATATTTT.

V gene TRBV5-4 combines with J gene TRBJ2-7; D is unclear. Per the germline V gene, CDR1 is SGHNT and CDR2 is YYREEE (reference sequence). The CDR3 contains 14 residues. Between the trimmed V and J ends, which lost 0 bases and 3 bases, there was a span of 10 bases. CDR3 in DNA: TGTGCCAGCAGCTTGGCGGGTCAGAACTACGAGCAGTACTTC. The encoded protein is CASSLAGQNYEQYF.

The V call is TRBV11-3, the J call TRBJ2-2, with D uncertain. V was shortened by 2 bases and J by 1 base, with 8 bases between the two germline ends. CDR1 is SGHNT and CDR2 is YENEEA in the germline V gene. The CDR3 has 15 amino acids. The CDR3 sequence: CASSLFHGNTGELFF. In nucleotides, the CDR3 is TGTGCCAGCAGCTTATTCCATGGGAACACCGGGGAGCTGTTTTTT.

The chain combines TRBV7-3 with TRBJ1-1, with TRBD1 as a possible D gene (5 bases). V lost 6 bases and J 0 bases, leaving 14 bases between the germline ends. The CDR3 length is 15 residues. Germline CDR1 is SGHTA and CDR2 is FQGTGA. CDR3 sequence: CASSANLGVNTEAFF. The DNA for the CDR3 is TGTGCCAGCAGTGCTAACTTGGGGGTGAACACTGAAGCTTTCTTT.

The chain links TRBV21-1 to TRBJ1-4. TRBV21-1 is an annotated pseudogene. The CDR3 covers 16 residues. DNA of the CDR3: TGTGCCAGCAGAGTCCTCGGGGGGCGAAAGGGTGAGAAACTGTTTTTT. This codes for CASRVLGGRKGEKLFF.

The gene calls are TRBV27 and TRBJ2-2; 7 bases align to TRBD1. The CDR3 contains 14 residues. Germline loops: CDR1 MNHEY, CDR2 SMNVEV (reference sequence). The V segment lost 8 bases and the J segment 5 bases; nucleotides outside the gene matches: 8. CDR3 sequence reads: CASPPGQKTGELFF. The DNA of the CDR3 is TGTGCCAGCCCGCCGGGACAGAAAACCGGGGAGCTGTTTTTT.

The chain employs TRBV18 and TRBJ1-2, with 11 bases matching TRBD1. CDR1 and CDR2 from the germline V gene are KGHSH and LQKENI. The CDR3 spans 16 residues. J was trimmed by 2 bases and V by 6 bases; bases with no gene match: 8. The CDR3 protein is CASSVGQGATNYGYTF. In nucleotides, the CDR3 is TGTGCCAGCTCCGTAGGACAGGGGGCTACGAACTATGGCTACACCTTC. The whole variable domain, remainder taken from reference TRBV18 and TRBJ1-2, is NAGVMQNPRHLVRRRGQEARLRCSPMKGHSHVYWYRQLPEEGLKFMVYLQKENIIDESGMPKERFSAEFPKEGPSILRIQQVVRGDSAAYFCASSVGQGATNYGYTFGSGTRLTVV.

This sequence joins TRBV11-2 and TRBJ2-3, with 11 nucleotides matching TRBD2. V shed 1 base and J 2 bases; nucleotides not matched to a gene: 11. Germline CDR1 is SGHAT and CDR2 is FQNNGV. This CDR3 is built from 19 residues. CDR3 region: CASSLGVLAGGYLTDTQYF. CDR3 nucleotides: TGTGCCAGCAGCTTAGGGGTGCTAGCGGGGGGATATCTCACAGATACGCAGTATTTT.

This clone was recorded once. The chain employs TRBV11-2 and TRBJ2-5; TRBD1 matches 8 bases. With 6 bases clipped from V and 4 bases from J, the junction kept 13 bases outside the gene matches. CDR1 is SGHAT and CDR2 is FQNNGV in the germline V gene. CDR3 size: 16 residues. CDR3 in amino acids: CASSWGSDRERETQYF. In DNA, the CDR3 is TGTGCCAGCAGTTGGGGTTCGGACAGGGAGCGAGAGACCCAGTACTTC.

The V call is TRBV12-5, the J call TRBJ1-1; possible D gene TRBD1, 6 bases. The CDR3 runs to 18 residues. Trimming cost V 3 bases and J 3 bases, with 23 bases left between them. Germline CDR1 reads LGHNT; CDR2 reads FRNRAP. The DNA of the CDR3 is TGTGCTAGTGGTTTTTTCCTTACACCGAGCAGGGGTGACACTGAAGCTTTCTTT. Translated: CASGFFLTPSRGDTEAFF.

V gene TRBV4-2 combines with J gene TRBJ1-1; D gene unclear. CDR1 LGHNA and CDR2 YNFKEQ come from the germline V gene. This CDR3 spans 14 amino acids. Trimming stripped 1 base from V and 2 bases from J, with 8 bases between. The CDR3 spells CASSQGPGNTEAFF. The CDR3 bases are TGTGCCAGCAGCCAAGGACCCGGTAACACTGAAGCTTTCTTT.

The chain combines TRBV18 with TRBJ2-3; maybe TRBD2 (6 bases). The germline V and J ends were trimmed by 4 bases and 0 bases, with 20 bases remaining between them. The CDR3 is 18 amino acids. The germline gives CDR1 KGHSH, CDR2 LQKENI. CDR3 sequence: CASSRSPAGLSSTDTQYF. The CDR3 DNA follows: TGTGCCAGCTCACGAAGTCCGGCGGGGCTCTCTAGCACAGATACGCAGTATTTT. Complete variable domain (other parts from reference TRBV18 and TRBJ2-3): NAGVMQNPRHLVRRRGQEARLRCSPMKGHSHVYWYRQLPEEGLKFMVYLQKENIIDESGMPKERFSAEFPKEGPSILRIQQVVRGDSAAYFCASSRSPAGLSSTDTQYFGPGTRLTVL.

The CDR3 coding sequence is TGTGCCAGCAGTTCCCAGAATAACTATGGCTACACCTTC. Its translation is CASSSQNNYGYTF. The genes are TRBV12-3 or TRBV12-4 and TRBJ1-2; D ambiguous. Trimming left V 4 bases short and J 1 base short, with 7 bases between. The CDR3 runs to 13 residues.

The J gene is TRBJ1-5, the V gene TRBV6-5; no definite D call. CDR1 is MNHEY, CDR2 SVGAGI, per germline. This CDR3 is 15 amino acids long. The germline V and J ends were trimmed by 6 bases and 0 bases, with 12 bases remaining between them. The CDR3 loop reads CASRPRRLSNQPQHF. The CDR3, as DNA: TGTGCCAGCAGACCCCGCAGACTTAGCAATCAGCCCCAGCATTTT.

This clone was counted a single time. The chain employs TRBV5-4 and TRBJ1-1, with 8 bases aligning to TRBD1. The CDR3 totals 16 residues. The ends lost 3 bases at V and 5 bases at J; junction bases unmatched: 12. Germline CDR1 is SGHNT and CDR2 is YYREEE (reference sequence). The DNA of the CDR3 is TGTGCCAGCAGCTACACAGGGGGAGGGTTATCAACTGAAGCTTTCTTT. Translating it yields CASSYTGGGLSTEAFF.

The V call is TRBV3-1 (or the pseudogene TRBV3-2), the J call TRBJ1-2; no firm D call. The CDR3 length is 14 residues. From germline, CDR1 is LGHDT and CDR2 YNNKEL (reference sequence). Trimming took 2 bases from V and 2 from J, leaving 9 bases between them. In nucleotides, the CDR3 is TGTGCCAGCAGCCAATTTCAAGGGAACTATGGCTACACCTTC. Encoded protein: CASSQFQGNYGYTF.

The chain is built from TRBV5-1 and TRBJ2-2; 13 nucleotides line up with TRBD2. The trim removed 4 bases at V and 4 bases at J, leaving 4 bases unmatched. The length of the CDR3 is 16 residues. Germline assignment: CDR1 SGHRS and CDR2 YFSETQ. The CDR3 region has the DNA TGCGCCAGCAGCCCCGGGACTAGCGGGGTCACCGGGGAGCTGTTTTTT. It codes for CASSPGTSGVTGELFF.

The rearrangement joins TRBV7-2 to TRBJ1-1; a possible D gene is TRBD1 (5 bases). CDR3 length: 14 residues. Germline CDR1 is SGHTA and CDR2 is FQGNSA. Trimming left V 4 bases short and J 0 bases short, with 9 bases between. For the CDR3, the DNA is TGTGCCAGCAGCTCCGGGACGGTGAACACTGAAGCTTTCTTT. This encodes CASSSGTVNTEAFF.

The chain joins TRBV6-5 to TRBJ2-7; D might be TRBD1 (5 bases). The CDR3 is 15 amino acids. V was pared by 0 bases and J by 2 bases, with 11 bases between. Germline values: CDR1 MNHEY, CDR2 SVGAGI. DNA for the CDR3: TGTGCCAGCAGTTACTCCGTCCAGGGCCCCTACGAGCAGTACTTC. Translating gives CASSYSVQGPYEQYF.

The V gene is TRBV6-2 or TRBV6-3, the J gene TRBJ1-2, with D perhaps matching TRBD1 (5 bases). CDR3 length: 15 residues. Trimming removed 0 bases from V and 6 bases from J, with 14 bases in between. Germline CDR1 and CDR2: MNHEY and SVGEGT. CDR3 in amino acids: CASSYSISGRDGYTF. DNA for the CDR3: TGTGCCAGCAGTTACTCGATTTCAGGGCGCGATGGCTACACCTTC.

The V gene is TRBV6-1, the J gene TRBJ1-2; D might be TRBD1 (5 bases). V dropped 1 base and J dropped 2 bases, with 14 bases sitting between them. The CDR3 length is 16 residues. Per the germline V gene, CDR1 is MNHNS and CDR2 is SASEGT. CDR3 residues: CASSEVGRVLNYGYTF. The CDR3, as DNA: TGTGCCAGCAGTGAAGTTGGCAGGGTCCTAAACTATGGCTACACCTTC.

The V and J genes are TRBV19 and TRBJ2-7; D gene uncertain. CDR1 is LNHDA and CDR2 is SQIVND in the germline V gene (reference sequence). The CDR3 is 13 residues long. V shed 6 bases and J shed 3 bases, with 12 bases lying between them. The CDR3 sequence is CASRLRVNYEQYF. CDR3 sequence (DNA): TGTGCCAGTAGACTGAGAGTAAACTACGAGCAGTACTTC. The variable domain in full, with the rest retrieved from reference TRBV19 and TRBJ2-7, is DGGITQSPKYLFRKEGQNVTLSCEQNLNHDAMYWYRQDPGQGLRLIYYSQIVNDFQKGDIAEGYSVSREKKESFPLTVTSAQKNPTAFYLCASRLRVNYEQYFGPGTRLTVT.